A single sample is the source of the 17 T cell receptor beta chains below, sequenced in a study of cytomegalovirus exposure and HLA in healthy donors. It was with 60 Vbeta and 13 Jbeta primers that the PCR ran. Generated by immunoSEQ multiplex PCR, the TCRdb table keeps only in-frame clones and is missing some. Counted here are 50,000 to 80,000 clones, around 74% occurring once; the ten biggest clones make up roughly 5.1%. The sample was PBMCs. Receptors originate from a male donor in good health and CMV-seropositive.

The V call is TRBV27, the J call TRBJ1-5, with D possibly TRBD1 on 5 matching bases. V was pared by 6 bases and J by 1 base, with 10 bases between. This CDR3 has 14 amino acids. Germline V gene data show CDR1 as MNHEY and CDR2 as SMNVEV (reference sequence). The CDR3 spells CASSPQGSNQPQHF. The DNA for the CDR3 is TGTGCCAGCAGCCCCCAGGGAAGCAATCAGCCCCAGCATTTT.

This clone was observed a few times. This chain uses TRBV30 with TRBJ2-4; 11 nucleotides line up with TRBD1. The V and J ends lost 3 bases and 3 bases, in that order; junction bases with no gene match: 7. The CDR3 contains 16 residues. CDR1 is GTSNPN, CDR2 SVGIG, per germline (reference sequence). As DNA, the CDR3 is TGTGCCTGGAGAGGACAGGGGGCGCTGGTCAAAAACATTCAGTACTTC. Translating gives CAWRGQGALVKNIQYF.

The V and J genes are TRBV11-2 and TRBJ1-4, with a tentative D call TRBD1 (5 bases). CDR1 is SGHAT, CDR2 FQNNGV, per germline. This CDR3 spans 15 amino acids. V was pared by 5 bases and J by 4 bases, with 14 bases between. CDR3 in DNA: TGTGCCAGCAGCACCTCAGGGAATAATAATGAAAAACTGTTTTTT. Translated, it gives CASSTSGNNNEKLFF.

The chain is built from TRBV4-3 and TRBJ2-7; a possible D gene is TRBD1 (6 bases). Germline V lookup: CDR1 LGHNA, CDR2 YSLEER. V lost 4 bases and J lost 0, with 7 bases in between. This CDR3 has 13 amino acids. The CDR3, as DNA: TGCGCCAGCAGCCGGACAGTCTCCTACGAGCAGTACTTC. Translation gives CASSRTVSYEQYF.

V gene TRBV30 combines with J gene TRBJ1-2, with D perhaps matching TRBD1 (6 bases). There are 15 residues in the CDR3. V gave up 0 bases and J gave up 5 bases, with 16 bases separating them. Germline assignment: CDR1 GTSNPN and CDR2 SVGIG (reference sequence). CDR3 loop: CAWSVIGWQGYGYTF. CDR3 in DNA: TGTGCCTGGAGTGTAATCGGGTGGCAGGGGTATGGCTACACCTTC.

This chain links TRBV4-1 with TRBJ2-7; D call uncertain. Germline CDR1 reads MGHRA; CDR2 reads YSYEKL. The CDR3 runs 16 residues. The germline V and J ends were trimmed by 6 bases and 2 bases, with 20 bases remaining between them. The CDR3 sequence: CASRKGPETMAYEQYF. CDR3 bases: TGCGCCAGCAGAAAAGGCCCGGAGACCATGGCCTACGAGCAGTACTTC.

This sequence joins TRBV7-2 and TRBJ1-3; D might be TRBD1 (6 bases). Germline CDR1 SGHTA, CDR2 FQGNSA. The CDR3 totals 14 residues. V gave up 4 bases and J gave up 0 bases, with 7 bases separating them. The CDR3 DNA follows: TGTGCCAGCAGCTCGGGACACTCTGGAAACACCATATATTTT. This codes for CASSSGHSGNTIYF.

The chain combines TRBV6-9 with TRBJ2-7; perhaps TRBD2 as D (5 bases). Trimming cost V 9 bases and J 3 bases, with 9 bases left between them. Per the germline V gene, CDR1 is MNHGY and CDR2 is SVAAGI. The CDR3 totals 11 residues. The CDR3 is CARSRDYEQYF. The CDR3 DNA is TGTGCCAGGAGTCGGGACTACGAGCAGTACTTC.

CDR3 sequence reads: CASSLTGGKNIQYF. The DNA of the CDR3 is TGTGCCAGCAGTCTTACAGGGGGCAAAAACATTCAGTACTTC. The rearrangement uses TRBV28 and TRBJ2-4; 8 positions match TRBD1. V shed 5 bases, J shed 3 bases, and the junction held 3 bases outside the gene matches. Per the germline V gene, CDR1 is MDHEN and CDR2 is SYDVKM. This CDR3 is 14 amino acids long.

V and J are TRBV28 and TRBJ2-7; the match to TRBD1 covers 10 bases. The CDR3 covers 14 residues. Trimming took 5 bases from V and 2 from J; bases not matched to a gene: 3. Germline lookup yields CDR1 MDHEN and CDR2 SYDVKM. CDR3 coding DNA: TGTGCCAGCAGTGGTGGGACAGGGGCCTACGAGCAGTACTTC. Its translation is CASSGGTGAYEQYF.

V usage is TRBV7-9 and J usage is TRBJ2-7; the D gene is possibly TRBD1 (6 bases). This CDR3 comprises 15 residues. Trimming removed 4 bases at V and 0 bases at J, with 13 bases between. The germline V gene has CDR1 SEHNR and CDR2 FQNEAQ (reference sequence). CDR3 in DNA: TGTGCCAGCAGCTCTCCTACGGACAGCTCCTACGAGCAGTACTTC. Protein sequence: CASSSPTDSSYEQYF.

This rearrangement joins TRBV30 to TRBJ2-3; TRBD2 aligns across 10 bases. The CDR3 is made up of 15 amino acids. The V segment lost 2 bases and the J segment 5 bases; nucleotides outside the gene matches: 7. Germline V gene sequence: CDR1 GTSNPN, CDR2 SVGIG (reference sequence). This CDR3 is CAWSMSGGAGDTQYF. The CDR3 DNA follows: TGTGCCTGGAGTATGAGCGGGGGGGCCGGAGATACGCAGTATTTT.

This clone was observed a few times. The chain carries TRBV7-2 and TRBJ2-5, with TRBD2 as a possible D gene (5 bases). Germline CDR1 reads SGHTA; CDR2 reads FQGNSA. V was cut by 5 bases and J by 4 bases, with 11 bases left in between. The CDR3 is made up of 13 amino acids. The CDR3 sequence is CASSRGAAETQYF. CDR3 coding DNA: TGTGCCAGCAGCCGGGGTGCGGCAGAGACCCAGTACTTC.

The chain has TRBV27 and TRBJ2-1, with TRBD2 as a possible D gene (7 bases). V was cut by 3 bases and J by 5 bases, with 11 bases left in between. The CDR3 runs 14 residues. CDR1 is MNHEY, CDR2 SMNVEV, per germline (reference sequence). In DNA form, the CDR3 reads TGTGCCAGCAGTTTTGGGGGGGGCCACAATGAGCAGTTCTTC. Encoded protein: CASSFGGGHNEQFF.

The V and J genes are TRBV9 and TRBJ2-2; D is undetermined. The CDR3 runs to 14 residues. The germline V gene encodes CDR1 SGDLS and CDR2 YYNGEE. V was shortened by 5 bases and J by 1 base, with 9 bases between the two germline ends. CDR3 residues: CASRPRGNTGELFF. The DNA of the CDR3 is TGTGCCAGCAGACCAAGAGGGAACACCGGGGAGCTGTTTTTT.

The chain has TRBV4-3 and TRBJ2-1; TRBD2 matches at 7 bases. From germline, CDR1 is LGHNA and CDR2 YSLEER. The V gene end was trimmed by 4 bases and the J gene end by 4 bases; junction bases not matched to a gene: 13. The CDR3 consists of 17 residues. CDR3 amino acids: CASSPYSTTSSYNEQFF. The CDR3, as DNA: TGCGCCAGCAGCCCATACTCCACGACTAGCAGTTACAATGAGCAGTTCTTC.

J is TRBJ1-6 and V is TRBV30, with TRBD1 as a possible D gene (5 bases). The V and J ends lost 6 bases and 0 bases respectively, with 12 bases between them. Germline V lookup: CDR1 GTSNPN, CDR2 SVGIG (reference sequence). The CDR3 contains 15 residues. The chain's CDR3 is CACRQGSSYNSPLHF. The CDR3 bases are TGTGCCTGTAGGCAGGGCTCCTCCTATAATTCACCCCTCCACTTT.